Following are 28 T cell receptor beta chains from one sample sequenced in a study of T cells in Graves' hyperthyroidism and ophthalmopathy. Using RNA transcripts as the source, TCR beta CDR3 regions were amplified. First-round RT-PCR targeting the TCR CDR3 was performed with the HTBI primer set. TCRdb used MiXCR to reprocess the multiplex PCR reads, holding one entry per CDR3 protein. The data hold a few hundred thousand distinct CDR3 sequences, with 46% observed a single time. Sample: peripheral blood or thyroid tissue (not recorded which). All receptors come from a woman between 18 and 29 years old with Graves' hyperthyroidism.

This rearrangement joins TRBV20-1 to TRBJ1-5; 9 nucleotides line up with TRBD1. CDR1 is DFQATT and CDR2 is SNEGSKA in the germline V gene (reference sequence). CDR3 length equals 14 residues. The ends lost 1 base at V and 11 bases at J; junction bases unmatched: 9. The CDR3 reads CSARAGTGRETQHF. CDR3 nucleotide sequence: TGCAGTGCTAGAGCTGGGACAGGGAGAGAGACCCAGCATTTT.

V gene TRBV13 combines with J gene TRBJ1-2, with D possibly being TRBD1 (5 bases). This CDR3 is built from 12 residues. Germline lookup yields CDR1 PRHDT and CDR2 FYEKMQ (reference sequence). The CDR3 reads CASRAGLSGYTF. In DNA, the CDR3 is TGTGCTAGTAGGGCAGGGCTGTCTGGCTACACCTTC.

The rearrangement links TRBV12-3 or TRBV12-4 to TRBJ2-2, with 14 bases matching TRBD2. After removal of 5 bases from V and 2 bases from J, the junction contained 7 bases not matched to a gene. This CDR3 has 18 amino acids. As DNA, the CDR3 is TGTGCCAGCAGTGGACTAGCGGGAGGCCTTATTAACACCGGGGAGCTGTTTTTT. Its protein product is CASSGLAGGLINTGELFF.

There are many counts of this clonotype. A much larger clone is a single base away; this may be a read error. The genes are TRBV10-3 and TRBJ1-1; 8 nucleotides match TRBD1. Germline V CDR1 and CDR2: ENHRY, SYGVKD. This CDR3 is 13 amino acids long. The CDR3 DNA is TGTGTCATCAGTGAGTCCGACAGGGGTGAAGCTTTCTTT. Residues: CVISESDRGEAFF.

This clonotype appeared many times. The gene calls are TRBV6-6 and TRBJ1-1, with D unclear. CDR3 size: 14 residues. Trimming left V 4 bases short and J 6 bases short, with 15 bases between. Germline V gives CDR1 MNHNY, CDR2 SVGAGI (reference sequence). The CDR3 is CASSSETSYSEAFF. The CDR3 DNA reads TGTGCCAGCAGTTCCGAAACCTCCTATTCTGAAGCTTTCTTT.

On this clonotype: Given a much more abundant clone one base away, this may be a read error. This chain connects TRBV20-1 to TRBJ2-2, with 10 nucleotides matching TRBD2. Trimming at V came to 5 bases and at J to 6 bases, leaving 9 bases not matched to a gene. Germline loops: CDR1 DFQATT, CDR2 SNEGSKA (reference sequence). The CDR3 covers 15 residues. CDR3 amino acids: CSASGSGRASGELFF. In nucleotides, the CDR3 is TGCAGTGCTTCTGGAAGCGGGAGGGCGTCCGGGGAGCTGTTTTTT.

In this sample, this clonotype turned up once. The J gene is TRBJ1-1, the V gene TRBV30, with D uncertain. CDR3 length: 13 amino acids. Germline V CDR1 and CDR2: GTSNPN, SVGIG (reference sequence). V was clipped by 5 bases and J by 5 bases, with 15 bases between them. The CDR3: CAWLREAGTEAFF. In DNA form, the CDR3 reads TGTGCCTGGTTGAGGGAGGCGGGGACTGAAGCTTTCTTT.

The chain couples TRBV19 to TRBJ1-1, with D unresolved. The germline gives CDR1 LNHDA, CDR2 SQIVND (reference sequence). Trimming took off 2 bases at V and 6 bases at J, with 7 bases between the two ends. The CDR3 spans 12 residues. CDR3 DNA: TGTGCCAGTAGTATAACGGGGTCTGAAGCTTTCTTT. Amino acid sequence: CASSITGSEAFF.

This clonotype appeared many times. V is TRBV12-3 or TRBV12-4 and J is TRBJ1-4, with 8 bases aligning to TRBD1. V lost 6 bases, J lost 7 bases, and 10 bases stayed unmatched. The CDR3 loop spans 15 amino acids. The CDR3 sequence is CASSPKDREFEKLFF. CDR3 sequence (DNA): TGTGCCAGCAGCCCAAAGGACAGGGAGTTTGAAAAACTGTTTTTT.

To note about this clonotype: Possible read error: a much larger clone is one base away. The V gene is TRBV25-1, the J gene TRBJ1-5; D is undetermined. Per germline, CDR1 MGHDK and CDR2 SYGVNS. Trimming pared 8 bases from V and 7 bases from J, leaving 18 bases between. CDR3 length: 14 amino acids. In nucleotides, the CDR3 is TGTGCCAGCTCACCCGACCCGTTACTGCAGCCCCAGCATTTT. Amino acid sequence: CASSPDPLLQPQHF.

At least ten counts were recorded for this clonotype. V and J are TRBV20-1 and TRBJ1-1; a possible D gene is TRBD1 (6 bases). The CDR3 length is 14 residues. V lost 2 bases to trimming and J lost 0 bases, with 10 bases between them. Looked up from germline, CDR1 is DFQATT and CDR2 is SNEGSKA (reference sequence). The CDR3 region is CSARRGAVNTEAFF. CDR3 nucleotides: TGCAGTGCTAGAAGGGGGGCTGTGAACACTGAAGCTTTCTTT.

This rearrangement joins TRBV15 to TRBJ1-2; 7 bases fit TRBD1. This CDR3 has 16 amino acids. V was clipped by 3 bases and J by 3 bases; unmatched bases: 10. CDR1 is LNHNV, CDR2 YYDKDF, per germline (reference sequence). In DNA form, the CDR3 reads TGTGCCACCAGCAGTAAACAAACAGGGGAGGACTATGGCTACACCTTC. As protein: CATSSKQTGEDYGYTF.

This clonotype was counted at least ten times. The chain couples TRBV6-1 to TRBJ2-7, with D possibly being TRBD1 (6 bases). CDR3 size: 14 residues. The germline V and J ends were trimmed by 6 bases and 3 bases, with 15 bases remaining between them. The germline CDR1 and CDR2 sequences are MNHNS and SASEGT. Written as DNA, the CDR3 is TGTGCCAGCAGCCGGACAGCAACCGGCTACGAGCAGTACTTC. Residues: CASSRTATGYEQYF.

J is TRBJ1-5 and V is TRBV2, with a weak D call TRBD1 (6 bases). Looked up from germline, CDR1 is SNHLY and CDR2 is FYNNEI. There are 14 residues in the CDR3. The V end lost 7 bases, the J end lost 7 bases, and 17 bases lay between the germline ends. For the CDR3, the DNA is TGTGCCAGCAAACAGGGAAGCTACGAGCAGCCCCAGCATTTT. Translation gives CASKQGSYEQPQHF. Together with reference TRBV2 and TRBJ1-5, the CDR3 gives the full variable domain: EPEVTQTPSHQVTQMGQEVILRCVPISNHLYFYWYRQILGQKVEFLVSFYNNEISEKSEIFDDQFSVERPDGSNFTLKIRSTKLEDSAMYFCASKQGSYEQPQHFGDGTRLSIL.

There are many counts of this clonotype. The rearrangement joins TRBV11-2 to TRBJ2-5; tentatively, D is TRBD2 (6 bases). This CDR3 comprises 15 residues. Trimming removed 9 bases at V and 11 bases at J, with 28 bases between. Germline V lookup: CDR1 SGHAT, CDR2 FQNNGV. For the CDR3, the DNA is TGTGCCAGTCGAGCCGGAGGGGCCCTCCCATGGGGGCAGTACTTC. Its translation is CASRAGGALPWGQYF.

Ten or more counts support this clonotype. V is TRBV7-2 and J is TRBJ1-2; 7 bases are shared with TRBD1. The germline V gene has CDR1 SGHTA and CDR2 FQGNSA. With 3 bases clipped from V and 8 bases from J, the junction kept 6 bases outside the gene matches. The CDR3 is made up of 13 amino acids. CDR3 DNA: TGTGCCAGCAGCTTGGCCAACAGGGGCGGCTACACCTTC. This encodes CASSLANRGGYTF.

In its sample, this clonotype was seen many times. The DNA for the CDR3 is TGCAGCGGGGGACAGTCGGGAAACACCATATATTTT. This codes for CSGGQSGNTIYF. The chain joins TRBV29-1 to TRBJ1-3; 7 positions match TRBD1. V lost 7 bases to trimming and J lost 4 bases; unmatched junction nucleotides: 4. CDR1 is SQVTM and CDR2 is ANQGSEA in the germline V gene. CDR3 size: 12 residues.

This clonotype appeared many times. The J gene is TRBJ2-5, the V gene TRBV29-1, with D perhaps matching TRBD1 (6 bases). CDR1 and CDR2 from the germline V gene are SQVTM and ANQGSEA. Trimming shortened V by 3 bases and J by 2 bases, and 10 bases separated the two germline ends. The CDR3 totals 13 residues. In DNA form, the CDR3 reads TGCAGCGTTGACCCGGGACAACAAGAGACCCAGTACTTC. Residues: CSVDPGQQETQYF.

This clonotype showed up many times. This rearrangement joins TRBV7-3 to TRBJ2-2, with D uncertain. The V gene's germline CDR1 is SGHTA and CDR2 FQGTGA. V gave up 5 bases and J gave up 5 bases, with 12 bases separating them. The CDR3 is made up of 14 amino acids. This chain's CDR3 is CASSLMIGTGELFF. In DNA, the CDR3 is TGTGCCAGCAGCCTAATGATCGGGACCGGGGAGCTGTTTTTT.

The chain uses TRBV19 and TRBJ1-2; weak D call: TRBD1 (6 bases). The CDR3 loop spans 14 amino acids. Trimming cost V 1 base and J 3 bases, with 9 bases left between them. From germline, CDR1 is LNHDA and CDR2 SQIVND (reference sequence). CDR3 DNA: TGTGCCAGTAGTATAGGGGGGGCGGACTATGGCTACACCTTC. Encoded protein: CASSIGGADYGYTF.

This clonotype was detected ten times or more. This sequence joins TRBV9 and TRBJ2-5; 11 bases agree with TRBD1. Germline CDR1 and CDR2: SGDLS and YYNGEE. This CDR3 comprises 17 residues. V shed 2 bases, J shed 3 bases, and the junction held 9 bases outside the gene matches. The CDR3 loop reads CASSVGQGALWEETQYF. The CDR3 DNA is TGTGCCAGCAGCGTCGGACAGGGGGCATTGTGGGAAGAGACCCAGTACTTC.

With regard to this clonotype: Given the absence of the conserved phenylalanine or tryptophan at the CDR3 end, a read error is likely. Because the CDR3's place on the DNA is in doubt, the DNA is left out and the CDR3 is given as listed by TCRdb. The J gene is TRBJ1-4, the V gene TRBV2. Germline V lookup: CDR1 SNHLY, CDR2 FYNNEI. 9 amino acids form the CDR3, both terminal residues included. CDR3 protein: CASSGGGTY.

This clonotype was picked up many times. The chain links TRBV6-5 to TRBJ1-5, with D unresolved. There are 16 residues in the CDR3. V lost 8 bases and J lost 0, with 17 bases in between. Germline assignment: CDR1 MNHEY and CDR2 SVGAGI. CDR3: CASGLLRQDSNQPQHF. CDR3 DNA: TGTGCCAGCGGTTTACTAAGACAAGATAGCAATCAGCCCCAGCATTTT.

A few counts support this clonotype. The chain joins TRBV15 to TRBJ2-2; 7 nucleotides align to TRBD1. Germline V gene data show CDR1 as LNHNV and CDR2 as YYDKDF (reference sequence). This CDR3 has 15 residues. V was clipped by 0 bases and J by 7 bases; unmatched bases: 5. CDR3 sequence (DNA): TGTGCCACCAGCAGAGATCGAGGGGGCGGCGGGGAGCTGTTTTTT. Protein product: CATSRDRGGGGELFF.

This clonotype was counted many times. CDR3 nucleotide sequence: TGTGCCAGCAGCCCGGGACAGGGGGTCGACGAGCAGTACTTC. Protein sequence: CASSPGQGVDEQYF. The chain couples TRBV2 to TRBJ2-7, with 11 nucleotides matching TRBD1. The germline V gene has CDR1 SNHLY and CDR2 FYNNEI. The CDR3 contains 14 residues. Trimming took 6 bases from V and 5 from J; bases not matched to a gene: 6.

In its sample, this clonotype was seen many times. The rearrangement joins TRBV24-1 to TRBJ1-1; possible D gene TRBD1, 6 bases. V was trimmed by 3 bases and J by 4 bases, leaving 11 bases between them. The CDR3 has 14 residues. Germline CDR1 reads KGHDR; CDR2 reads SFDVKD. CDR3: CATSDTGQSTEAFF. CDR3 bases: TGTGCCACCAGTGATACAGGGCAGAGCACTGAAGCTTTCTTT.

This clonotype was detected ten times or more. CDR3 nucleotide sequence: TGTGCCAGCAGCCAAGACCCCGGGACAGTAGAAGCTTTCTTT. Translating gives CASSQDPGTVEAFF. J is TRBJ1-1 and V is TRBV14; 7 bases match TRBD1. The V segment lost 0 bases and the J segment 8 bases; nucleotides outside the gene matches: 6. Germline V gene sequence: CDR1 SGHDN, CDR2 FVKESK. The CDR3 has 14 amino acids.

This clonotype has ten or more counts. The genes are TRBV5-1 and TRBJ2-2, with D possibly being TRBD2 (5 bases). The length of the CDR3 is 14 residues. Trimming pared 0 bases from V and 8 bases from J, leaving 11 bases between. Germline CDR1 SGHRS, CDR2 YFSETQ. The CDR3 bases are TGCGCCAGCAGCTTGGTTCCGGACTTGGGGGAGCTGTTTTTT. Residues: CASSLVPDLGELFF.